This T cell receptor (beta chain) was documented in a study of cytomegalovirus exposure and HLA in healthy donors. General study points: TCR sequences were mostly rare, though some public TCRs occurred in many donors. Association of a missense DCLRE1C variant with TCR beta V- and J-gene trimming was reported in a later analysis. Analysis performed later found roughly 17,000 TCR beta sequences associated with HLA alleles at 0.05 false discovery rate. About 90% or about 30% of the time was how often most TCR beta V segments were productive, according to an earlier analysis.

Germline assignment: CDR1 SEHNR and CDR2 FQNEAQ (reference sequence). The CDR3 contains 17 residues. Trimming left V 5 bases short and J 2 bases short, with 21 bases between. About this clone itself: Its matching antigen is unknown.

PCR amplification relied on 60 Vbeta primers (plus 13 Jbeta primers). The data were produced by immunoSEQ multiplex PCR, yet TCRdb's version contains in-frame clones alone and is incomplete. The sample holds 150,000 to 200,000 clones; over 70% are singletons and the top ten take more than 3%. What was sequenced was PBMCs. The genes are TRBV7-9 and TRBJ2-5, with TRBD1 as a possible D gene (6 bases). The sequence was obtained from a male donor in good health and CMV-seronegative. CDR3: CASSPRNSQGVQETQYF. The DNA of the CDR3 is TGTGCCAGCAGCCCACGCAACTCACAGGGAGTACAAGAGACCCAGTACTTC.